Following are 10 T cell receptor beta chains from one sample sequenced in a study of human T cells and chemical hapten exposure. Time point denoted: patch test 1, 2 weeks after DPC sensitization. Treatment in this sample: therapeutic diphenylcyclopropenone sensitization with weekly scalp DPC. TCRdb reprocessed the RACE reads via MiXCR and lists one record per CDR3 protein. In the table there are roughly 82,000 distinct CDR3 sequences, approximately 10% of which are singletons. The sequencing here drew on whole blood, taken in connection with sensitization to the hapten diphenylcyclopropenone (DPC). These receptors were obtained from a woman in her sixties with alopecia areata. Some clones in this sample may be carry-over from other donors' samples.

This clonotype was observed at least ten times. The chain employs TRBV18 and TRBJ2-3; 7 bases are shared with TRBD1. The CDR3 totals 16 residues. CDR1 and CDR2 (germline): KGHSH, LQKENI. V gave up 6 bases and J gave up 2 bases; unmatched junction bases: 11. CDR3: CASSLNPGQFTDTQYF. The CDR3 DNA follows: TGTGCCAGCTCGCTGAATCCGGGACAGTTCACAGATACGCAGTATTTT.

This clonotype was found a few times. This chain uses TRBV29-1 with TRBJ1-1; no firm D call. CDR3 length: 11 amino acids. Germline CDR1 reads SQVTM; CDR2 reads ANQGSEA. The V and J ends lost 0 bases and 7 bases respectively, with 6 bases between them. This CDR3 reads CSVEDYGEAFF. The CDR3 DNA follows: TGCAGCGTTGAAGACTACGGTGAAGCTTTCTTT.

This clonotype showed up just a few times. The chain couples TRBV10-3 to TRBJ2-1; D gene unclear. The CDR3 loop spans 15 amino acids. Trimming shortened V by 2 bases and J by 4 bases, and 12 bases separated the two germline ends. From germline, CDR1 is ENHRY and CDR2 SYGVKD. CDR3 sequence (DNA): TGTGCCATCAGTGAGCAGGCTGGGCAATACAATGAGCAGTTCTTC. This gives the protein CAISEQAGQYNEQFF.

This clonotype was seen a handful of times. The J gene is TRBJ2-1, the V gene TRBV5-1; tentative D call: TRBD2 (5 bases). V lost 0 bases and J lost 1, with 8 bases in between. The CDR3 sequence is 15 residues long. CDR1 SGHRS and CDR2 YFSETQ come from the germline V gene. CDR3 sequence: CASSLDPGSYNEQFF. In DNA form, the CDR3 reads TGCGCCAGCAGCTTGGATCCGGGGTCCTACAATGAGCAGTTCTTC.

This clonotype was detected many times. The V call is TRBV29-1, the J call TRBJ1-1, with unresolved D. The V end lost 7 bases, the J end lost 4 bases, and 13 bases lay between the germline ends. The CDR3 consists of 12 residues. Germline CDR1 SQVTM, CDR2 ANQGSEA. CDR3 in amino acids: CSALIDLTEAFF. CDR3 coding DNA: TGCAGCGCGCTGATAGATCTCACTGAAGCTTTCTTT. Using reference TRBV29-1 and TRBJ1-1 for the parts outside the CDR3, the full variable domain is SAVISQKPSRDICQRGTSLTIQCQVDSQVTMMFWYRQQPGQSLTLIATANQGSEATYESGFVIDKFPISRPNLTFSTLTVSNMSPEDSSIYLCSALIDLTEAFFGQGTRLTVV.

CDR3 sequence reads: CASSATGGPNTGELFF. The CDR3 DNA reads TGTGCCAGCAGCGCCACGGGGGGGCCTAACACCGGGGAGCTGTTTTTT. The chain carries TRBV7-6 and TRBJ2-2, with 8 bases that match TRBD2. The CDR3 totals 16 residues. The germline V gene encodes CDR1 SGHVS and CDR2 FNYEAQ. V dropped 5 bases and J dropped 2; count of bases not matched to a gene: 7.

The rearrangement joins TRBV18 to TRBJ1-2; TRBD1 might be the D (5 bases). Germline CDR1 reads KGHSH; CDR2 reads LQKENI. Between the trimmed V and J ends, which lost 4 bases and 4 bases, there was a span of 13 bases. This CDR3 contains 14 residues. The CDR3 spells CASSLSDGGYGYTF. As DNA, the CDR3 is TGTGCCAGCTCACTTTCGGACGGGGGCTATGGCTACACCTTC.

The CDR3 DNA is TGCAGCGTTGACGCGGGCACAGATACGCAGTATTTT. This translates into CSVDAGTDTQYF. The chain is built from TRBV29-1 and TRBJ2-3; D is unclear. This CDR3 region has 12 residues. V was cut by 3 bases and J by 1 base, with 5 bases left in between. Germline-derived CDR1 and CDR2 are SQVTM and ANQGSEA.

The chain links TRBV29-1 to TRBJ2-5; tentative D call: TRBD2 (5 bases). V lost 4 bases to trimming and J lost 5 bases, with 11 bases between them. CDR1 and CDR2 from the germline V gene are SQVTM and ANQGSEA. The CDR3 spans 12 residues. The CDR3 loop is CSVGWRMETQYF. The CDR3 DNA is TGCAGCGTTGGGTGGAGGATGGAGACCCAGTACTTC.

This clonotype showed up many times. The gene calls are TRBV7-9 and TRBJ2-5, with D perhaps TRBD1 (5 bases). This CDR3 has 15 amino acids. CDR1 and CDR2 (germline): SEHNR, FQNEAQ (reference sequence). Between the trimmed V and J ends, which lost 6 bases and 4 bases, there was a span of 18 bases. The CDR3 protein is CASSPGHTDAETQYF. Here the CDR3 DNA reads TGTGCCAGCAGTCCAGGACATACCGACGCAGAGACCCAGTACTTC.